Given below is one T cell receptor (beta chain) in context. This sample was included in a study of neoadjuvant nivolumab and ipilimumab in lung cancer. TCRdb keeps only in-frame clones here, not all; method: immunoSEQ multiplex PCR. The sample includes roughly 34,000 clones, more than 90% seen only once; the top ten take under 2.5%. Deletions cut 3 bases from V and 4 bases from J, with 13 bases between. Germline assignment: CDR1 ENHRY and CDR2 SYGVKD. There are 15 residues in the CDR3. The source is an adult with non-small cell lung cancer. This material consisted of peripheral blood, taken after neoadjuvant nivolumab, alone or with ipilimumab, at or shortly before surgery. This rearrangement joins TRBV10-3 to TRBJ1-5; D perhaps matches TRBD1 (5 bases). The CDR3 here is CAISDGGAPNQPQHF. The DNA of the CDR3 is TGTGCCATCAGTGATGGAGGGGCCCCTAATCAGCCCCAGCATTTT.